The rows below give T cell receptor beta chains drawn from one sample of a study of human T cells and chemical hapten exposure. In TCRdb, the RACE reads were re-called with MiXCR into one record per CDR3 protein. The repertoire holds 190,000 or so distinct CDR3 sequences, with under 35% as singletons. Source: whole blood, taken in connection with sensitization to the hapten diphenylcyclopropenone (DPC). These receptors were obtained from a woman between 25 and 40 years old with alopecia areata. Some clones in this sample may be carry-over from other donors' samples. CDR3s include the opening cysteine and the closing phenylalanine or tryptophan. The order of the fields is J gene, clone size, D gene, V gene, CDR3 protein, CDR3 DNA. D genes are given only for firm matches. Only part of the rows carry a size: once, few, many, or a class if the clone is expanded.

j_gene: TRBJ2-1
abundance: few
d_gene: TRBD1
v_gene: TRBV10-3
CDR3aa: CAIESDHRGEQFF
CDR3nt: TGTGCCATCGAGAGCGATCACAGGGGTGAGCAGTTCTTC

j_gene: TRBJ2-5
abundance: few
d_gene: .
v_gene: TRBV4-2
CDR3aa: CASSLTPGTGLSGTQYF
CDR3nt: TGTGCCAGCAGCCTAACCCCCGGGACCGGGCTTTCGGGGACCCAGTACTTC

j_gene: TRBJ2-7
abundance: few
d_gene: TRBD1
v_gene: TRBV6-2/TRBV6-3
CDR3aa: CASSWDRVKMEQYF
CDR3nt: TGTGCCAGCAGTTGGGACAGGGTCAAAATGGAGCAGTACTTC

j_gene: TRBJ2-5
abundance: .
d_gene: .
v_gene: TRBV11-2
CDR3aa: CASCPAGRGETQYF
CDR3nt: TGTGCCAGCTGCCCGGCCGGGCGCGGGGAGACCCAGTACTTC

j_gene: TRBJ2-3
abundance: few
d_gene: .
v_gene: TRBV29-1
CDR3aa: CSVGGTDTQYF
CDR3nt: TGCAGCGTTGGGGGCACAGATACGCAGTATTTT

j_gene: TRBJ1-1
abundance: .
d_gene: .
v_gene: TRBV6-1
CDR3aa: CASPDRQLNTEAFF
CDR3nt: TGTGCCAGCCCGGACAGACAATTGAACACTGAAGCTTTCTTT

j_gene: TRBJ1-6
abundance: few
d_gene: .
v_gene: TRBV28
CDR3aa: CASSLTDRHYSPLHF
CDR3nt: TGTGCCAGCAGTTTAACCGACAGGCACTATTCACCCCTCCACTTT

j_gene: TRBJ1-5
abundance: .
d_gene: TRBD1
v_gene: TRBV29-1
CDR3aa: CSARTGQEQPQHF
CDR3nt: TGCAGCGCCCGGACAGGCCAGGAGCAGCCCCAGCATTTT

j_gene: TRBJ2-3
abundance: .
d_gene: TRBD1
v_gene: TRBV11-2
CDR3aa: CASSPNRGADTQYF
CDR3nt: TGTGCCAGCAGCCCTAACAGGGGAGCAGATACGCAGTATTTT

j_gene: TRBJ1-2
abundance: few
d_gene: TRBD1
v_gene: TRBV7-2
CDR3aa: CASSLVGTESRGYTF
CDR3nt: TGTGCCAGCAGCTTAGTAGGGACAGAATCTAGGGGCTACACCTTC

j_gene: TRBJ2-3
abundance: .
d_gene: .
v_gene: TRBV15
CDR3aa: CATSRGMGQGADTQYF
CDR3nt: TGTGCCACCAGCAGAGGGATGGGGCAGGGAGCAGATACGCAGTATTTT

j_gene: TRBJ1-1
abundance: few
d_gene: .
v_gene: TRBV5-4
CDR3aa: CASSLGQGPKAFF
CDR3nt: TGTGCCAGCAGCTTGGGGCAGGGTCCCAAAGCTTTCTTT

j_gene: TRBJ2-3
abundance: few
d_gene: .
v_gene: TRBV5-4
CDR3aa: CASSLNGGPFLTDTQYF
CDR3nt: TGTGCCAGCAGCTTGAATGGAGGACCGTTCCTCACAGATACGCAGTATTTT

j_gene: TRBJ2-6
abundance: .
d_gene: .
v_gene: TRBV7-2
CDR3aa: CASSPRTAALRANVLTF
CDR3nt: TGTGCCAGCAGCCCTCGGACAGCGGCACTGAGGGCCAACGTCCTGACTTTC

j_gene: TRBJ2-1
abundance: .
d_gene: .
v_gene: TRBV15
CDR3aa: CATSSPPRAEQFF
CDR3nt: TGTGCCACCAGCAGCCCGCCCCGAGCCGAGCAGTTCTTC